Detailed here is one T cell receptor beta chain. Per the authors' pipeline: Amplification with reference gene primers provided the estimates of nucleated cell counts. The table came from immunoSEQ multiplex PCR; TCRdb's copy has only in-frame clones and leaves some out. V, J and clone size were drawn from that table, and D and trimming were deduced from the DNA. The sample contains over 150,000 clones, more than 75% of which appear only once. Seattle cases were enrolled at active infection and followed longitudinally. The CDR3 is 19 amino acids. Per germline, CDR1 SGHVS and CDR2 FQNEAQ. V lost 8 bases, J lost 6 bases, and 21 bases stayed unmatched. The sample belongs to a study of blood T cell repertoires in COVID-19. Across the study: PBMCs, B-cell-depleted T cells, or T cells provided the cDNA or gDNA that made up the material.

The chain joins TRBV7-8 to TRBJ1-6, with 8 bases matching TRBD1. The receptor was isolated from a woman in her sixties with COVID-19, enrolled during active disease. Specimen: peripheral blood. The CDR3 DNA follows: TGTGCCAGCTCCGGGGACTGGGGCTCTACAGGGGGTCCTAATTCACCCCTCCACTTT. Translated, it gives CASSGDWGSTGGPNSPLHF.